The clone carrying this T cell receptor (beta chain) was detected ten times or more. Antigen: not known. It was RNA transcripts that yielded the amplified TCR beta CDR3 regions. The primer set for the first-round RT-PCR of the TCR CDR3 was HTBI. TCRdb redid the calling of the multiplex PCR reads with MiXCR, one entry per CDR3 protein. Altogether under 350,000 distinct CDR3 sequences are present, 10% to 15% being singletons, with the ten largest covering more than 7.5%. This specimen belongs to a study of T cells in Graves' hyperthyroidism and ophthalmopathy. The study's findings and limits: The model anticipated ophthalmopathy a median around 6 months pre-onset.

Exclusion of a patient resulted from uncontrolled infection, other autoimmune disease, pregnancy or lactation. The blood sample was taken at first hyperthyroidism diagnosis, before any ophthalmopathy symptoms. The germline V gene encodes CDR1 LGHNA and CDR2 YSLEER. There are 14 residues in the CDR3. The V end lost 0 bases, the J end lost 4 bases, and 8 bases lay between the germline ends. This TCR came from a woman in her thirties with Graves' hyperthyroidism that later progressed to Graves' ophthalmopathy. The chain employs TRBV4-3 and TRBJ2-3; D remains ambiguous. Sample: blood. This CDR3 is CASSQDNPPDTQYF. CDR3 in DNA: TGCGCCAGCAGCCAAGATAACCCCCCAGATACGCAGTATTTT.